The 29 T cell receptor beta chains listed next were all sequenced from one sample in a study of T cell repertoires in cytomegalovirus infection. These TCRs' antigens remain unknown. MiXCR, applied by TCRdb to the reads, yields one record per CDR3 protein. The table records some 700,000 distinct CDR3 sequences, 30% to 40% of them present only once. Sequencing used cultured PBMCs, obtained from culture after CMV antigen stimulation. These receptors all stem from a human donor in good health (CMV status not recorded). Some clones in this sample may be carry-over from other donors' samples.

This clonotype was found many times. The chain is built from TRBV7-2 and TRBJ1-3; possible D gene TRBD1, 5 bases. Germline V lookup: CDR1 SGHTA, CDR2 FQGNSA. The CDR3 runs 13 residues. V lost 2 bases to trimming and J lost 4 bases, with 6 bases between them. CDR3 coding DNA: TGTGCCAGCAGCTTAAACAGGGGAAACACCATATATTTT. Its protein is CASSLNRGNTIYF.

The CDR3 sequence: CASSIGQLSYEQYF. CDR3 coding DNA: TGTGCCAGTAGTATCGGGCAGCTCTCCTACGAGCAGTACTTC. The gene calls are TRBV19 and TRBJ2-7; D call uncertain. Between the trimmed V and J ends, which lost 3 bases and 0 bases, there was a span of 9 bases. From germline, CDR1 is LNHDA and CDR2 SQIVND (reference sequence). The CDR3 sequence is 14 residues long.

V is TRBV12-3 or TRBV12-4 and J is TRBJ2-5; a possible D gene is TRBD2 (6 bases). The V end lost 3 bases, the J end lost 5 bases, and 19 bases lay between the germline ends. The CDR3 totals 16 residues. The CDR3 nucleotides are TGTGCCAGCAGTTTGCGGGACTCCGTCCCCGGGGAGACCCAGTACTTC. Its translation: CASSLRDSVPGETQYF.

The rearrangement joins TRBV7-6 to TRBJ2-7; D may be TRBD2 (6 bases). The CDR3 is made up of 12 amino acids. V lost 4 bases and J 5 bases, leaving 9 bases between the germline ends. The V gene's germline CDR1 is SGHVS and CDR2 FNYEAQ. As DNA, the CDR3 is TGTGCCAGCAGCTCTACTAGCAACGAGCAGTACTTC. Encoded protein: CASSSTSNEQYF.

This clonotype was picked up a small number of times. The chain employs TRBV7-2 and TRBJ1-1; D possibly corresponds to TRBD1 (6 bases). V was trimmed by 0 bases and J by 2 bases, leaving 10 bases between them. CDR3 length: 15 amino acids. The germline CDR1 and CDR2 sequences are SGHTA and FQGNSA. The CDR3: CASSLAGTPNTEAFF. CDR3 nucleotide sequence: TGTGCCAGCAGCTTAGCCGGGACACCTAACACTGAAGCTTTCTTT. Supplemented by reference TRBV7-2 and TRBJ1-1, the full variable domain reads GAGVSQSPSNKVTEKGKDVELRCDPISGHTALYWYRQSLGQGLEFLIYFQGNSAPDKSGLPSDRFSAERTGGSVSTLTIQRTQQEDSAVYLCASSLAGTPNTEAFFGQGTRLTVV.

This clonotype has ten or more counts. The rearrangement uses TRBV12-3 or TRBV12-4 and TRBJ1-1, with a possible D match to TRBD1 (5 bases). V lost 3 bases and J lost 1, with 9 bases in between. The CDR3 sequence is 14 residues long. The CDR3 spells CASSFGGRNTEAFF. DNA of the CDR3: TGTGCCAGCAGTTTCGGGGGTAGGAACACTGAAGCTTTCTTT.

The chain links TRBV20-1 to TRBJ2-1; 12 bases line up with TRBD2. V shed 6 bases, J shed 12 bases, and the junction held 6 bases outside the gene matches. The germline gives CDR1 DFQATT, CDR2 SNEGSKA (reference sequence). This CDR3 is 12 amino acids long. The CDR3: CSAPRGLAGQFF. In DNA, the CDR3 is TGCAGTGCCCCCCGGGGACTAGCGGGGCAGTTCTTC.

This clonotype was recorded at least ten times. This chain connects TRBV7-2 to TRBJ2-1; D unresolved. The CDR3 covers 12 residues. Between the trimmed V and J ends, which lost 3 bases and 9 bases, there was a span of 9 bases. The germline CDR1 and CDR2 sequences are SGHTA and FQGNSA. The CDR3 reads CASSFRWVEQFF. The DNA for the CDR3 is TGTGCCAGCAGCTTTCGGTGGGTTGAGCAGTTCTTC. The variable domain in full, with the rest retrieved from reference TRBV7-2 and TRBJ2-1, is GAGVSQSPSNKVTEKGKDVELRCDPISGHTALYWYRQSLGQGLEFLIYFQGNSAPDKSGLPSDRFSAERTGGSVSTLTIQRTQQEDSAVYLCASSFRWVEQFFGPGTRLTVL.

This clonotype was counted a few times. The gene calls are TRBV7-9 and TRBJ2-7; no reliable D call. V shed 2 bases and J shed 3 bases, with 20 bases lying between them. The CDR3 loop spans 17 amino acids. Germline lookup yields CDR1 SEHNR and CDR2 FQNEAQ (reference sequence). CDR3 sequence reads: CASSLTYSSGYNYEQYF. The DNA for the CDR3 is TGTGCCAGCAGCTTAACTTATAGCAGTGGGTATAACTACGAGCAGTACTTC.

V usage is TRBV2 and J usage is TRBJ2-1; the D is unclear. CDR3 size: 14 residues. Trimming took off 5 bases at V and 9 bases at J, with 17 bases between the two ends. The germline gives CDR1 SNHLY, CDR2 FYNNEI. CDR3 sequence: CASSPRTTRPEQFF. The CDR3 nucleotides read TGTGCCAGCAGTCCGCGGACCACGCGGCCTGAGCAGTTCTTC.

There are many counts of this clonotype. The rearrangement uses TRBV7-2 and TRBJ2-5, with D tentatively TRBD2 (6 bases). V was trimmed by 4 bases and J by 5 bases, leaving 14 bases between them. This CDR3 region has 14 residues. Germline V gives CDR1 SGHTA, CDR2 FQGNSA. CDR3 in DNA: TGTGCCAGCAGCTCCTCACTAGCACCGGAGACCCAGTACTTC. Its protein is CASSSSLAPETQYF.

This clonotype was counted many times. The chain links TRBV7-9 to TRBJ2-3, with 12 bases lining up with TRBD2. CDR1 SEHNR and CDR2 FQNEAQ come from the germline V gene (reference sequence). The CDR3 totals 16 residues. The ends lost 4 bases at V and 1 base at J; junction bases unmatched: 3. CDR3 residues: CASSSLAGGRTDTQYF. CDR3 in DNA: TGTGCCAGCAGCTCCCTAGCGGGAGGGCGCACAGATACGCAGTATTTT.

In this sample, this clonotype turned up a few times. The chain combines TRBV19 with TRBJ2-1; 8 bases match TRBD2. The CDR3 runs 16 residues. After removal of 6 bases from V and 0 bases from J, the junction contained 7 bases not matched to a gene. CDR1 is LNHDA, CDR2 SQIVND, per germline (reference sequence). The CDR3 region has the DNA TGTGCCAGTAGACGGACCGGGACTAGCTCCTACAATGAGCAGTTCTTC. It encodes CASRRTGTSSYNEQFF.

This clonotype appeared a few times. V gene TRBV6-5 combines with J gene TRBJ2-5; either TRBD1 or TRBD2 may fit D (5 bases each). Germline V gene sequence: CDR1 MNHEY, CDR2 SVGAGI. The CDR3 extends over 14 amino acids. V dropped 5 bases and J dropped 1 base, with 11 bases sitting between them. The CDR3 region has the DNA TGTGCCAGCAGTAGGAAGGGGACCCAAGAGACCCAGTACTTC. Protein product: CASSRKGTQETQYF.

In its sample, this clonotype was seen a few times. This sequence joins TRBV6-1 and TRBJ2-5, with TRBD1 matching 7 bases. CDR1 and CDR2 from the germline V gene are MNHNS and SASEGT. J gave up 4 bases and V 9 bases, and 11 bases lay outside the gene matches. The CDR3 has 14 amino acids. The CDR3 spells CASSKTGNRETQYF. The CDR3 bases are TGTGCCAGTAGTAAGACAGGGAATCGAGAGACCCAGTACTTC.

The V call is TRBV6-2 or TRBV6-3, the J call TRBJ2-1; unclear D gene. The CDR3 is 16 residues long. V shed 9 bases and J shed 0 bases, with 18 bases lying between them. Germline V gene sequence: CDR1 MNHEY, CDR2 SVGEGT. The CDR3 region is CASYPATIISYNEQFF. CDR3 nucleotides: TGTGCCAGTTACCCGGCCACAATCATCTCCTACAATGAGCAGTTCTTC.

This clonotype was detected only a few times. The chain carries TRBV19 and TRBJ2-5; D is possibly TRBD1 or TRBD2 (5 bases each). CDR1 and CDR2 from the germline V gene are LNHDA and SQIVND (reference sequence). V was clipped by 10 bases and J by 2 bases, with 11 bases between them. This CDR3 spans 12 amino acids. In nucleotides, the CDR3 is TGTGCCACCACTGGGGGTCAAGAGACCCAGTACTTC. Translation gives CATTGGQETQYF. The whole variable domain, remainder taken from reference TRBV19 and TRBJ2-5, is DGGITQSPKYLFRKEGQNVTLSCEQNLNHDAMYWYRQDPGQGLRLIYYSQIVNDFQKGDIAEGYSVSREKKESFPLTVTSAQKNPTAFYLCATTGGQETQYFGPGTRLLVL.

This clonotype was counted at least ten times. The CDR3 region has the DNA TGTGCCAGCAGCTTTTCGGGAGTCAGAAACACTGAAGCTTTCTTT. This encodes CASSFSGVRNTEAFF. This chain joins TRBV7-2 and TRBJ1-1; D is unresolved. Germline-derived CDR1 and CDR2 are SGHTA and FQGNSA. This CDR3 is built from 15 residues. Trimming cost V 3 bases and J 2 bases, with 13 bases left between them.

CDR3 sequence: CAVQVVSTDTQYF. For the CDR3, the DNA is TGTGCCGTACAGGTTGTGAGCACAGATACGCAGTATTTT. J is TRBJ2-3 and V is TRBV10-3; a weak D match, TRBD1 (5 bases). This CDR3 contains 13 residues. CDR1 is ENHRY and CDR2 is SYGVKD in the germline V gene. V was shortened by 11 bases and J by 0 bases, with 12 bases between the two germline ends.

J is TRBJ1-1 and V is TRBV12-5, with D unresolved. Germline V CDR1 and CDR2: LGHNT, FRNRAP. The CDR3 runs 15 residues. The V end lost 0 bases, the J end lost 1 base, and 9 bases lay between the germline ends. CDR3 sequence reads: CASGLVVGPNTEAFF. The CDR3 DNA follows: TGTGCTAGTGGTTTGGTAGTGGGCCCGAACACTGAAGCTTTCTTT.

This clonotype was recorded a few times. The chain is built from TRBV12-3 or TRBV12-4 and TRBJ1-4, with unresolved D. The CDR3 extends over 12 amino acids. V was shortened by 10 bases and J by 3 bases, with 9 bases between the two germline ends. The CDR3 coding sequence is TGTGCCACGAGCGGGCCTAATGAAAAACTGTTTTTT. This gives the protein CATSGPNEKLFF.

This rearrangement joins TRBV7-2 to TRBJ1-3; D is uncertain. Trimming pared 5 bases from V and 2 bases from J, leaving 10 bases between. The CDR3 has 14 amino acids. Germline CDR1 and CDR2: SGHTA and FQGNSA. The CDR3 sequence is CASSPGVTGNTIYF. The CDR3, as DNA: TGTGCCAGCAGCCCGGGCGTGACTGGAAACACCATATATTTT.

The chain's CDR3 is CATSRAGQGLGETQYF. The CDR3 DNA reads as TGTGCCACCAGCAGAGCGGGGCAGGGCCTGGGAGAGACCCAGTACTTC. The rearrangement joins TRBV15 to TRBJ2-5; D may match TRBD1 or TRBD2 (5 bases each). V lost 1 base and J 4 bases, leaving 16 bases between the germline ends. The CDR3 consists of 16 residues. Germline V gene data show CDR1 as LNHNV and CDR2 as YYDKDF (reference sequence). Full variable domain (outside the CDR3, taken from reference TRBV15 and TRBJ2-5): DAMVIQNPRYQVTQFGKPVTLSCSQTLNHNVMYWYQQKSSQAPKLLFHYYDKDFNNEADTPDNFQSRRPNTSFCFLDIRSPGLGDTAMYLCATSRAGQGLGETQYFGPGTRLLVL.

The chain has TRBV11-2 and TRBJ2-1, with 7 bases that match TRBD2. This CDR3 comprises 18 residues. J gave up 1 base and V 0 bases, and 9 bases lay outside the gene matches. In germline, CDR1 is SGHAT, CDR2 FQNNGV. Here the CDR3 reads CASSLDTWGGPSYNEQFF. In DNA form, the CDR3 reads TGTGCCAGCAGCTTAGATACATGGGGGGGTCCTTCCTACAATGAGCAGTTCTTC.

This chain joins TRBV12-3 or TRBV12-4 and TRBJ2-7; D remains unclear. The CDR3 covers 14 residues. The germline V and J ends were trimmed by 1 base and 3 bases, with 10 bases remaining between them. The CDR3 nucleotides read TGTGCCAGCAGTTTAGTCTCCTGGGGCTACGAGCAGTACTTC. This encodes CASSLVSWGYEQYF.

V usage is TRBV10-3 and J usage is TRBJ1-4, with a tentative D call TRBD1 (6 bases). This CDR3 spans 16 amino acids. Germline V lookup: CDR1 ENHRY, CDR2 SYGVKD. The V gene lost 3 bases and the J gene lost 0 bases, with 11 bases spanning the gap. Written as DNA, the CDR3 is TGTGCCATCAGTGACTCGGGACATACAACTAATGAAAAACTGTTTTTT. This sequence encodes CAISDSGHTTNEKLFF.

This clonotype turned up a few times. This chain connects TRBV20-1 to TRBJ1-5; D is possibly TRBD1 (5 bases). Germline V lookup: CDR1 DFQATT, CDR2 SNEGSKA (reference sequence). This CDR3 contains 14 residues. V shed 6 bases and J shed 3 bases, with 15 bases lying between them. The CDR3 sequence is CSALSRQYNQPQHF. The DNA of the CDR3 is TGCAGTGCCCTAAGCCGACAGTACAATCAGCCCCAGCATTTT.

V and J are TRBV2 and TRBJ1-4, with D tentatively TRBD1 (6 bases). With 1 base removed from V and 6 bases from J, the gap between germline ends came to 12 bases. The CDR3 is 15 residues long. The germline gives CDR1 SNHLY, CDR2 FYNNEI. DNA for the CDR3: TGTGCCAGCAGTGAAGAAACTACAGGGTATGAAAAACTGTTTTTT. Encoded protein: CASSEETTGYEKLFF.

The genes are TRBV12-3 or TRBV12-4 and TRBJ2-2; D gene uncertain. Trimming shortened V by 2 bases and J by 3 bases, and 16 bases separated the two germline ends. CDR3 size: 17 residues. The CDR3: CASSLSVSAFDTGELFF. CDR3 sequence (DNA): TGTGCCAGCAGTTTAAGCGTCAGTGCCTTCGACACCGGGGAGCTGTTTTTT.